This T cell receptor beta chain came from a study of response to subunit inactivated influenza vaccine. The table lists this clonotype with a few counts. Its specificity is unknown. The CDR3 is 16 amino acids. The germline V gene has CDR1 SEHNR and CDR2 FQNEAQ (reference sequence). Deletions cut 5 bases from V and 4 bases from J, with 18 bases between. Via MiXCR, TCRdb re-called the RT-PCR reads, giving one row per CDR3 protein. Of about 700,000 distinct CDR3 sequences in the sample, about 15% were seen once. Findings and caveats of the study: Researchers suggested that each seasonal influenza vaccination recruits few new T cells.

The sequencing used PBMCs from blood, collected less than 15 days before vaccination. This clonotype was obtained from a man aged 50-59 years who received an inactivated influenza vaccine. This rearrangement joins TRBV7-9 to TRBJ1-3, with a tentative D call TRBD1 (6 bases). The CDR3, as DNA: TGTGCCAGCAGCCCGCTAAGGGGGGCGACCGGAAACACCATATATTTT. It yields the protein CASSPLRGATGNTIYF. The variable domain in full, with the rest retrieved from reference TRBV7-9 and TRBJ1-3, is DTGVSQNPRHKITKRGQNVTFRCDPISEHNRLYWYRQTLGQGPEFLTYFQNEAQLEKSRLLSDRFSAERPKGSFSTLEIQRTEQGDSAMYLCASSPLRGATGNTIYFGEGSWLTVV.